This TCR beta chain was documented in a study of robustness of blood B and T cell sequencing (dated by TCRdb to 2016 to 2019). In terms of the full investigation: The goal of the study was to figure out the amount of peripheral blood required to reliably characterize the TCRbeta and IgG repertoires of an individual. Each of the 10 or so independently drawn blood samples had its TCRbeta and IgG repertoires measured. As technical replicates, two replicate TCRbeta cDNA libraries were prepared from one shared RNA pool derived from a single 10 ml draw.

The library came from PCR. The data were produced on an Illumina MiSeq. cDNA was made using SMARTScribe reverse transcriptase and a 5' template-switch oligo that added a universal priming site. A 12-nucleotide random unique molecular identifier (UMI) was carried by the template-switch oligo, and each cDNA molecule was tagged with this UMI. During reverse transcription, TCRbeta transcripts were targeted using chain-specific reverse primers. Residual template-switch adapters were removed by uracil DNA glycosylase treatment, and cDNA was purified using a Qiagen MinElute kit. For the first PCR, approximately 25 cycles were run with KAPA HiFi HotStart ReadyMix and step-out primers, split across four 50 ul reactions. Before any further amplification, the products of the first-round PCR were gel-purified. Illumina Nextera adapters were added in a second approximately 8-cycle PCR, after which libraries were purified and pooled. A 50-nucleotide 5' read captured the UMI barcode for each TCRbeta molecule. The authors' analysis ran thus. Using the MIGEC toolkit, reads were grouped by UMI into consensus reads. PEAR was used to merge forward and reverse consensus reads into final reads. A custom decontamination script removed identical UMI-sequence pairs shared across libraries, treating them as cross-sample contamination. MIGMAP, a wrapper around IgBLAST, was used for V(D)J assignment and CDR3 extraction. TCR clonotypes were defined by identical V gene, J gene and CDR3 amino acid sequence, and CDR1 and CDR2 were left unsequenced. TCRdb reprocessing: public reads trimmed at Q25 with fastp, clones called with MiXCR, in-frame beta chains kept. Each record represents a unique CDR3 protein, reported with the most common genes and DNA among its rows. TCRdb's processing, not the study's, gives the V and J calls here. Here the sample has about 1,200 distinct CDR3 sequences; over 60% occur a single time. The ten largest make up roughly 40% of the sample.

From cysteine to phenylalanine, the CDR3 is 15 amino acids long. Kept here is only the CDR3 DNA, which spans 45 bases and is read in frame from base 1. The germline V gene (reference sequence) yields LNHNV for CDR1 and YYDKDF for CDR2. On this clonotype itself: This receptor's antigen is unknown. A junction end diverges from the germline sequence, so it may reflect a read error.

mRNA, which captures expressed receptors, was used instead of genomic DNA for quantification of TCRbeta repertoires. Leukocytes from the buffy coat were collected into Trizol, and RNA was extracted using the Direct-zol RNA MiniPrep Plus kit with no cell sorting. EDTA blood tubes were spun right away at 4 degrees C to separate plasma, buffy coat and red blood cells. General study outcomes and caveats: The TCRbeta rarefaction curves did not fully level off, which suggests either under-sequencing or many low-abundance clonotypes. When technical replicate libraries were compared, around 95% of the top 10,000 TCRbeta clonotypes in one library also turned up in the other. Coverage of the top 10,000 TCRbeta clonotypes approached saturation when 3 or 4 tubes (roughly 28-40 ml blood) were combined. Because EDTA tubes had to be fractionated immediately, the use of EDTA tubes in multi-site collections was limited. Overlap of rare TCRbeta clonotypes did not improve with pooling tubes, implying much larger blood volumes would be needed to capture them. One pair of TCRbeta libraries showed evidence of cross-contamination, likely from batch processing; the shared UMI-sequence pairs were removed. Every single 10 ml sample contained the 1,000 most abundant TCRbeta clonotypes from the pooled draws.

This sequence uses TRBV15 and TRBJ1-1; the D gene is not confidently resolved. The sequenced sample consisted of peripheral blood. The source of this sequence is a human donor in good health. The CDR3 reads as follows: CPTSREGLENTEAFF. The base sequence is TGTCCCACCAGCAGAGAGGGCCTCGAGAACACTGAAGCTTTCTTT.